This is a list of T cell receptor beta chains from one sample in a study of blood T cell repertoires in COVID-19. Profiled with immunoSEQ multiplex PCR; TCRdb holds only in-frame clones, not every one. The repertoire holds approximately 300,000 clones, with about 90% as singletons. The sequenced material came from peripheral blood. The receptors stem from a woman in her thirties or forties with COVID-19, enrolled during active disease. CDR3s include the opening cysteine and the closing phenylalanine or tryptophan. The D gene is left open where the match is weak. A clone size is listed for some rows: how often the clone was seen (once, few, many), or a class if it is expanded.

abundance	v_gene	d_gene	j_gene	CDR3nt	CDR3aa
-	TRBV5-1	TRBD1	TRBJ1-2	TGCGCCAGCAGCTGGGGGACAGGTCCCTATGGCTACACCTTC	CASSWGTGPYGYTF
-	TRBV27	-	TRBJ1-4	TGTGCCAGCAGTTTACGAGTAGGGGTTCGGGAAAAACTGTTTTTT	CASSLRVGVREKLFF
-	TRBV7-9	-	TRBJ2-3	TGTGCCAGCAGCGAGTGGGCCAGCCTCACAGATACGCAGTATTTT	CASSEWASLTDTQYF
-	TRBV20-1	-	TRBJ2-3	TGCAGTGCTAGTGGGACACCCCTGGGGACAGATACGCAGTATTTT	CSASGTPLGTDTQYF
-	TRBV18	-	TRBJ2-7	TGTGCCAGCTCCCCCTTTGAGCAGTACTTC	CASSPFEQYF
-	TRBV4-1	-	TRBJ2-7	TGCGCCAGCAGCCAAGAAATCGGCGAGCAGTACTTC	CASSQEIGEQYF
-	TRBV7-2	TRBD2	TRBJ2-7	TGTGCCAGCAGCTTGCGGGGGGGGCCAGGCGAGCAGTACTTC	CASSLRGGPGEQYF
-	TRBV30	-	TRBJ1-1	TGTGCCTGGAGCCGGGGGGAAGGCACTGAAGCTTTCTTT	CAWSRGEGTEAFF
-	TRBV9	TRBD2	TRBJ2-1	TGTGCCAGCAGCGTCCTAGCGGGGGGTTTGGATGAGCAGTTCTTC	CASSVLAGGLDEQFF
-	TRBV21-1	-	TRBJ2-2	TGTGCCAGCAGCAAAAGGAGAAAACAGGGGGTCCCTCTGGCGAACACCGGGGAGCTGTTTTTT	CASSKRRKQGVPLANTGELFF
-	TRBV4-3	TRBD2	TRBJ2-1	TGCGCCAGCAGCCAAGAACTAGCGGGAGGAGGTGAGCAGTTCTTC	CASSQELAGGGEQFF
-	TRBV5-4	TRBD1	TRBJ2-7	TGTGCCAGCAGCTCGGGGGACAGGGTCCGGGCCTACGAGCAGTACTTC	CASSSGDRVRAYEQYF
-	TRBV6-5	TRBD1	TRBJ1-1	TGTGCCAGCAGTTCCACGACAGGGGCCACTGAAGCTTTCTTT	CASSSTTGATEAFF
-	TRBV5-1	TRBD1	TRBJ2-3	TGCGCCAGCAGTTTAGGAACAGGGGTAGATACGCAGTATTTT	CASSLGTGVDTQYF
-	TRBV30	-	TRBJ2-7	TGTGCCTGGAGTGTAAGTAATGGGGCATTCTCCTACGAGCAGTACTTC	CAWSVSNGAFSYEQYF
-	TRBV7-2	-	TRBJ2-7	TGTGCCAGCAGCCTCCGGACAGTAGACTACGAGCAGTACTTC	CASSLRTVDYEQYF
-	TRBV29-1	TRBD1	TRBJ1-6	TGCGGGGCAGGGGGCACACGGTCACCCCTCCACTTT	CGAGGTRSPLHF
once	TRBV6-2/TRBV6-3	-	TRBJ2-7	TGTGCCAGCAGTGTTGGACAGAACTACGAGCAGTACTTC	CASSVGQNYEQYF
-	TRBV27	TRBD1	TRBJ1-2	TGTGCCAGCAGTTCAAGAATACAGGGGACCTATGGCTACACCTTC	CASSSRIQGTYGYTF
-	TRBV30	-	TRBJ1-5	TGTGCCTGGGGGGACAACAAAGATCAGCCCCAGCATTTT	CAWGDNKDQPQHF
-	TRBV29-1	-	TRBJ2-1	TGCAGCGCCGGGGGTGGGAGGCCTCATGAGCAGTTCTTC	CSAGGGRPHEQFF
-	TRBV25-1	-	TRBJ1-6	TGTGCCAGCAGGACCACAGGGCTTGGTGGGGCCCTCCACTTT	CASRTTGLGGALHF
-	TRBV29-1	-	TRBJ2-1	TGCAGCGTTGCCTCGGGCAATGAGCAGTTCTTC	CSVASGNEQFF
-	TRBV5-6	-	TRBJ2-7	TGTGCCAGCAGCTTTGGGGAGATCCACTACGAGCAGTACTTC	CASSFGEIHYEQYF
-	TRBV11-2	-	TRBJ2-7	TGTGCCAGCAGCTTAGTTGGTAGCGGCTCCTACGAGCAGTACTTC	CASSLVGSGSYEQYF
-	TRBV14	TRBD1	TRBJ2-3	TGTGCCAGCAGCCAAGGCCAGGGACAGCCGCTAGTGGTGACGCAGTATTTT	CASSQGQGQPLVVTQYF
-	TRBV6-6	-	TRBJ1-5	TGTGCCAGCACCTCCACGGTTAGCAATCAGCCCCAGCATTTT	CASTSTVSNQPQHF
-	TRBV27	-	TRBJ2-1	TGTGCCAGCAGCCCTGTCGGGGGGCTAAATGAGCAGTTCTTC	CASSPVGGLNEQFF
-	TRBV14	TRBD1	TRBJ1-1	TGTGCCAGCAGCGCTATCGGACAGGGACGACGAGCTTTCTTT	CASSAIGQGRRAFF
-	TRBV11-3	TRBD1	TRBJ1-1	TGTGCCAGCAGCTTATTCCGGGACAGGGTGAACACTGAAGCTTTCTTT	CASSLFRDRVNTEAFF
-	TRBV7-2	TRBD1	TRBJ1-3	TGTGCCAGCAGCTTAGTCGCAGGGGGCTCTGGAAACACCATATATTTT	CASSLVAGGSGNTIYF
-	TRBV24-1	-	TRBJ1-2	TGTGCCACCAGTGGGGCTGACTATGGCTACACCTTC	CATSGADYGYTF
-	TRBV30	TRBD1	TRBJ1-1	TGTGCCTGGAGTTATGACAGGGCGGCGAACACTGAAGCTTTCTTT	CAWSYDRAANTEAFF
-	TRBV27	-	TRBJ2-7	TGTGCCAGCAGCCGCGGGATTCCCTACGAGCAGTACTTC	CASSRGIPYEQYF
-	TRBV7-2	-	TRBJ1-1	TGTGCCAGCAGTTTTGACGGAGTTGAAGCTTTCTTT	CASSFDGVEAFF
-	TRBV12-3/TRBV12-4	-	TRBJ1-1	TGTGCCAGCAGGGGGGGATCCAACACTGAAGCTTTCTTT	CASRGGSNTEAFF
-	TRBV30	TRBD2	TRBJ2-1	TGTGCCTGGGGCGGGAGGGCCTACAATGAGCAGTTCTTC	CAWGGRAYNEQFF
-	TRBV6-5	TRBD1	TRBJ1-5	TGTGCCAGCAGTTCCCAGGGACAGGGAGAGGGTCAGCCCCAGCATTTT	CASSSQGQGEGQPQHF